This entry lists 11 T cell receptor beta chains sequenced from one sample in a study of blood T cell repertoires in COVID-19. Assay used: immunoSEQ multiplex PCR; TCRdb lists only in-frame clones, some missing. The sample holds more than 40,000 clones, 70% to 90% seen once. Sequenced input: peripheral blood. These TCRs come from a human donor in a cohort sampled during active COVID-19. The donor label of this sample is uncertain.

The sample holds a few counts of this clone. The gene calls are TRBV4-1 and TRBJ2-3, with a weak D call TRBD2 (7 bases). CDR3 length: 14 residues. In germline, CDR1 is MGHRA, CDR2 YSYEKL. V dropped 3 bases and J dropped 3 bases, with 10 bases sitting between them. The CDR3 here is CASSQGGQTDTQYF. CDR3 coding DNA: TGCGCCAGCAGCCAGGGGGGGCAGACAGATACGCAGTATTTT.

The chain combines TRBV6-5 with TRBJ2-1; tentative D call: TRBD1 (6 bases). CDR1 and CDR2 (germline): MNHEY, SVGAGI. The CDR3 consists of 15 residues. The germline V and J ends were trimmed by 5 bases and 6 bases, with 17 bases remaining between them. The CDR3 here is CASSHRTVQRNEQFF. CDR3 DNA sequence: TGTGCCAGCAGTCATCGGACAGTTCAGCGCAATGAGCAGTTCTTC.

V gene TRBV10-1 combines with J gene TRBJ2-3, with a possible D match to TRBD1 (6 bases). Trimming pared 8 bases from V and 3 bases from J, leaving 27 bases between. The germline gives CDR1 WNHNN, CDR2 SYGVQD (reference sequence). The CDR3 length is 18 residues. This CDR3 reads CASWHGQCIIRSTDTQYF. The CDR3 coding sequence is TGCGCCAGCTGGCATGGACAGTGTATCATCCGATCGACAGATACGCAGTATTTT.

CDR3 DNA: TGTGCCAGCAGCCCCTCCGGACAGGCCGTCTACGAGCAGTACTTC. Amino acid sequence: CASSPSGQAVYEQYF. The chain links TRBV28 to TRBJ2-7, with 7 bases aligning to TRBD1. V was pared by 6 bases and J by 3 bases, with 11 bases of the junction left unmatched. The CDR3 totals 15 residues. The germline V gene encodes CDR1 MDHEN and CDR2 SYDVKM.

The genes are TRBV10-3 and TRBJ1-2; 12 bases are shared with TRBD1. V shed 2 bases, J shed 7 bases, and the junction held 5 bases outside the gene matches. CDR3 length: 15 amino acids. CDR1 and CDR2 from the germline V gene are ENHRY and SYGVKD. CDR3 nucleotide sequence: TGTGCCATCAGTGAGGCCGGGACAGGGGGCTCTGGCTACACCTTC. Protein product: CAISEAGTGGSGYTF.

The chain employs TRBV5-8 and TRBJ2-5; D perhaps matches TRBD1 (6 bases). Looked up from germline, CDR1 is SGHTS and CDR2 is YDEGEE. Trimming left V 4 bases short and J 4 bases short, with 14 bases between. The CDR3 has 14 amino acids. CDR3 sequence reads: CASSRGGWGETQYF. Written as DNA, the CDR3 is TGTGCCAGCAGCCGAGGGGGATGGGGAGAGACCCAGTACTTC.

The CDR3 nucleotides read TGTGCCAGCAGCCCTCGGGACAGGCCTAACTATGGCTACACCTTC. This sequence encodes CASSPRDRPNYGYTF. The genes are TRBV7-8 and TRBJ1-2, with 8 bases that match TRBD1. V lost 5 bases, J lost 0 bases, and 5 bases stayed unmatched. The germline CDR1 and CDR2 sequences are SGHVS and FQNEAQ. The CDR3 is 15 residues long.

The rearrangement links TRBV7-8 to TRBJ2-2; TRBD2 agrees at 7 bases. The V segment lost 2 bases and the J segment 5 bases; nucleotides outside the gene matches: 5. The CDR3 contains 15 residues. Looked up from germline, CDR1 is SGHVS and CDR2 is FQNEAQ. The DNA of the CDR3 is TGTGCCAGCAGCTTATGGGCTAGCGGTACCGGGGAGCTGTTTTTT. Translated, it gives CASSLWASGTGELFF. The whole variable domain, remainder taken from reference TRBV7-8 and TRBJ2-2, is GAGVSQSPRYKVAKRGQDVALRCDPISGHVSLFWYQQALGQGPEFLTYFQNEAQLDKSGLPSDRFFAERPEGSVSTLKIQRTQQEDSAVYLCASSLWASGTGELFFGEGSRLTVL.

This clone showed up just once. This sequence joins TRBV11-2 and TRBJ1-3, with a weak D call TRBD1 (5 bases). The length of the CDR3 is 18 residues. Trimming left V 1 base short and J 0 bases short, with 16 bases between. Germline loops: CDR1 SGHAT, CDR2 FQNNGV. The CDR3 spells CASSLGTPSLISGNTIYF. The CDR3 DNA sequence: TGTGCCAGCAGCTTAGGGACACCGAGTCTCATCTCTGGAAACACCATATATTTT.

The CDR3 loop reads CASSQPADIINEKLFF. CDR3 coding DNA: TGTGCCAGCAGCCAACCCGCGGACATCATTAATGAAAAACTGTTTTTT. The chain combines TRBV4-2 with TRBJ1-4, with a weak D call TRBD1 (5 bases). V lost 2 bases and J lost 4, with 14 bases in between. This CDR3 has 16 amino acids. Germline values: CDR1 LGHNA, CDR2 YNFKEQ.

The gene calls are TRBV20-1 and TRBJ2-7; D remains unclear. This CDR3 comprises 11 residues. V lost 8 bases and J 2 bases, leaving 10 bases between the germline ends. The germline V gene has CDR1 DFQATT and CDR2 SNEGSKA (reference sequence). The CDR3 DNA reads as TGCAGTTACCTGGGCACCTACGAGCAGTACTTC. Translated, it gives CSYLGTYEQYF.